The T cell receptor (beta chain) under discussion was sequenced for a study of shared clonotypes between healthy human individuals. Sequencing used immunoSEQ multiplex PCR; TCRdb keeps in-frame clones, though not all of them. Among a few million clones listed, over 90% were seen once. To note about this clone: The sample has other DNA sequences that encode this CDR3 too.

The ends were cut back, 2 bases at V and 2 bases at J, with 7 bases in the middle. This CDR3 region has 13 residues. CDR1 is SGHRS, CDR2 YFSETQ, per germline. The rearrangement joins TRBV5-1 to TRBJ2-5; perhaps TRBD1 as D (5 bases). This clonotype was sampled from a man younger than 35 in good health. Some clones in this sample may be carry-over from other donors' samples. Sequencing was done on a sample of naive CD4+ T cells from PBMCs. Noted subset: CD45RA+ positively selected. The CDR3 bases are TGCGCCAGCAGCTTCAGGGTTCAAGAGACCCAGTACTTC. It codes for CASSFRVQETQYF. Supplemented by reference TRBV5-1 and TRBJ2-5, the full variable domain reads KAGVTQTPRYLIKTRGQQVTLSCSPISGHRSVSWYQQTPGQGLQFLFEYFSETQRNKGNFPGRFSGRQFSNSRSEMNVSTLELGDSALYLCASSFRVQETQYFGPGTRLLVL.